This passage covers 27 T cell receptor beta chains from one sample sequenced in a study of a mutant IDH1 vaccine in newly diagnosed glioma. Time point indicated: week 11, during vaccination. Alongside topical imiquimod, each dose of vaccine comprised 300 ug of mutant IDH1 20-mer peptide. Assay used: immunoSEQ multiplex PCR; TCRdb lists only in-frame clones, some missing. This sample has roughly 120,000 clones, with roughly 77% found just once. Their antigens are not known. Source: PBMCs, taken from a glioma patient whose treatment included an IDH1 peptide vaccine. These receptors were collected from a man aged 35 to 55 with glioma.

The chain has TRBV7-2 and TRBJ2-4; perhaps TRBD1 as D (5 bases). The CDR3 totals 15 residues. Trimming shortened V by 5 bases and J by 1 base, and 12 bases separated the two germline ends. CDR1 and CDR2 (germline): SGHTA, FQGNSA. For the CDR3, the DNA is TGTGCCAGCAGCCCAACGAAGGGGGCCAAAAACATTCAGTACTTC. It is translated as CASSPTKGAKNIQYF. Complete variable domain (other parts from reference TRBV7-2 and TRBJ2-4): GAGVSQSPSNKVTEKGKDVELRCDPISGHTALYWYRQSLGQGLEFLIYFQGNSAPDKSGLPSDRFSAERTGGSVSTLTIQRTQQEDSAVYLCASSPTKGAKNIQYFGAGTRLSVL.

The chain is built from TRBV5-4 and TRBJ2-7, with D unclear. In germline, CDR1 is SGHNT, CDR2 YYREEE (reference sequence). Trimming cost V 4 bases and J 5 bases, with 7 bases left between them. The CDR3 sequence is 11 residues long. CDR3 DNA: TGTGCCAGCAGCAGTACAAACGAGCAGTACTTC. This encodes CASSSTNEQYF.

This chain connects TRBV29-1 to TRBJ2-5; TRBD2 is a possible D gene (6 bases). Trimming removed 2 bases from V and 6 bases from J, with 10 bases in between. There are 12 residues in the CDR3. Germline loops: CDR1 SQVTM, CDR2 ANQGSEA. The CDR3 DNA reads as TGCAGCGTTGAACACGGAGGGAAGACCCAGTACTTC. Translated: CSVEHGGKTQYF.

The V call is TRBV19, the J call TRBJ2-7; tentatively, D is TRBD1 (6 bases). Germline V gives CDR1 LNHDA, CDR2 SQIVND (reference sequence). The CDR3 runs to 15 residues. The V and J ends lost 3 bases and 5 bases respectively, with 17 bases between them. CDR3 bases: TGTGCCAGTAGTATTAATGGACCTGGGGGCCACGAGCAGTACTTC. The encoded protein is CASSINGPGGHEQYF.

This chain uses TRBV4-3 with TRBJ1-2, with TRBD1 identical over 7 bases. The CDR3 covers 16 residues. Trimming at V came to 0 bases and at J to 3 bases, leaving 7 bases not matched to a gene. Germline loops: CDR1 LGHNA, CDR2 YSLEER. CDR3 sequence (DNA): TGCGCCAGCAGCCAAGATGCGAGGGACAGTCACTATGGCTACACCTTC. Translated: CASSQDARDSHYGYTF.

This sequence joins TRBV7-2 and TRBJ2-1; D is undetermined. Trimming took 1 base from V and 0 from J, leaving 10 bases between them. The CDR3 runs to 16 residues. Germline CDR1 is SGHTA and CDR2 is FQGNSA. In nucleotides, the CDR3 is TGTGCCAGCAGCTTAGACCCCCAGACCTCCTACAATGAGCAGTTCTTC. Translating gives CASSLDPQTSYNEQFF.

The chain joins TRBV30 to TRBJ1-1; D perhaps matches TRBD1 (5 bases). In germline, CDR1 is GTSNPN, CDR2 SVGIG (reference sequence). CDR3 length: 13 amino acids. The V end lost 4 bases, the J end lost 1 base, and 10 bases lay between the germline ends. Written as DNA, the CDR3 is TGTGCCTGGATGGGACTGGCGAACACTGAAGCTTTCTTT. Translated, it gives CAWMGLANTEAFF.

The rearrangement links TRBV11-2 to TRBJ2-1; D may be TRBD2 (6 bases). CDR3 length equals 12 residues. Per germline, CDR1 SGHAT and CDR2 FQNNGV. Trimming stripped 5 bases from V and 6 bases from J, with 8 bases between. The chain's CDR3 is CASSNSGNEQFF. CDR3 nucleotide sequence: TGTGCCAGCAGCAATAGCGGCAATGAGCAGTTCTTC.

The genes are TRBV30 and TRBJ2-7, with 9 bases fitting TRBD2. This CDR3 comprises 12 residues. Germline V CDR1 and CDR2: GTSNPN, SVGIG (reference sequence). The V gene end was trimmed by 4 bases and the J gene end by 7 bases; junction bases not matched to a gene: 5. Written as DNA, the CDR3 is TGTGCCTGGACTAGCGGGATTCGAGAGCAGTACTTC. As protein: CAWTSGIREQYF.

The chain uses TRBV28 and TRBJ2-5; the D is unclear. The germline CDR1 and CDR2 sequences are MDHEN and SYDVKM. The CDR3 has 14 residues. Trimming cost V 5 bases and J 3 bases, with 13 bases left between them. CDR3 loop: CASSLYKGKETQYF. The CDR3 DNA is TGTGCCAGCAGTCTCTACAAAGGGAAAGAGACCCAGTACTTC. The full variable domain, with the rest looked up from reference TRBV28 and TRBJ2-5, is DVKVTQSSRYLVKRTGEKVFLECVQDMDHENMFWYRQDPGLGLRLIYFSYDVKMKEKGDIPEGYSVSREKKERFSLILESASTNQTSMYLCASSLYKGKETQYFGPGTRLLVL.

The chain is built from TRBV10-1 and TRBJ2-2, with 10 bases lining up with TRBD1. With V trimmed by 7 bases and J by 4 bases, 3 bases remained unmatched. The CDR3 extends over 14 amino acids. Per germline, CDR1 WNHNN and CDR2 SYGVQD (reference sequence). CDR3 in DNA: TGCGCCAGCAAGGGACAGGGGAGCACCGGGGAGCTGTTTTTT. This encodes CASKGQGSTGELFF.

V usage is TRBV19 and J usage is TRBJ2-7; D unresolved. CDR3 size: 13 residues. The germline CDR1 and CDR2 sequences are LNHDA and SQIVND (reference sequence). Trimming pared 7 bases from V and 0 bases from J, leaving 10 bases between. The CDR3 region is CASNFGPSYEQYF. The CDR3, as DNA: TGTGCCAGTAATTTCGGACCCTCCTACGAGCAGTACTTC.

The genes are TRBV5-4 and TRBJ2-3; a possible D gene is TRBD2 (7 bases). The germline V and J ends were trimmed by 4 bases and 6 bases, with 18 bases remaining between them. The CDR3 has 15 residues. The germline CDR1 and CDR2 sequences are SGHNT and YYREEE (reference sequence). The CDR3, as DNA: TGTGCCAGCAGCCGGGCGGGGGCCAACACGGATACGCAGTATTTT. Protein: CASSRAGANTDTQYF. The full variable domain, completed using reference TRBV5-4 and TRBJ2-3, is ETGVTQSPTHLIKTRGQQVTLRCSSQSGHNTVSWYQQALGQGPQFIFQYYREEENGRGNFPPRFSGLQFPNYSSELNVNALELDDSALYLCASSRAGANTDTQYFGPGTRLTVL.

The chain has TRBV5-1 and TRBJ2-2; D perhaps matches TRBD1 (5 bases). The germline V gene encodes CDR1 SGHRS and CDR2 YFSETQ. Trimming cost V 0 bases and J 2 bases, with 8 bases left between them. The CDR3 length is 15 residues. CDR3 loop: CASSLVRANTGELFF. DNA of the CDR3: TGCGCCAGCAGCTTGGTCAGGGCAAACACCGGGGAGCTGTTTTTT.

This clone was seen a few times. The gene calls are TRBV30 and TRBJ2-7, with D possibly TRBD2 on 5 matching bases. Germline CDR1 reads GTSNPN; CDR2 reads SVGIG (reference sequence). The V and J ends lost 4 bases and 6 bases respectively, with 16 bases between them. CDR3 size: 13 residues. CDR3 sequence: CAWNSGYRGEQYF. DNA of the CDR3: TGTGCCTGGAATTCGGGGTACCGAGGCGAGCAGTACTTC.

J is TRBJ2-7 and V is TRBV5-8; no firm D call. CDR1 SGHTS and CDR2 YDEGEE come from the germline V gene. The V gene lost 4 bases and the J gene lost 0 bases, with 5 bases spanning the gap. The CDR3 has 12 residues. The CDR3 loop is CASSPPSYEQYF. As DNA, the CDR3 is TGTGCCAGCAGCCCACCCTCCTACGAGCAGTACTTC.

This clone was detected a few times. This chain uses TRBV19 with TRBJ1-4; D not certain. The ends were cut back, 5 bases at V and 8 bases at J, with 15 bases in the middle. The CDR3 sequence is 14 residues long. The germline CDR1 and CDR2 sequences are LNHDA and SQIVND (reference sequence). The CDR3 DNA sequence: TGTGCCAGTAGTCGGCTCATCAGCGGCGAAAAACTGTTTTTT. Its protein product is CASSRLISGEKLFF.

This clone came up a few times. J is TRBJ2-7 and V is TRBV6-5, with D possibly TRBD2 on 6 matching bases. The V and J ends lost 5 bases and 6 bases respectively, with 11 bases between them. CDR1 MNHEY and CDR2 SVGAGI come from the germline V gene. CDR3 length equals 12 residues. The CDR3 protein is CASSRIGGEQYF. The CDR3 nucleotides are TGTGCCAGCAGTCGGATCGGGGGCGAGCAGTACTTC.

V and J are TRBV4-3 and TRBJ2-5, with D maybe TRBD1 (5 bases). Trimming removed 4 bases at V and 4 bases at J, with 16 bases between. Germline assignment: CDR1 LGHNA and CDR2 YSLEER. The length of the CDR3 is 15 residues. CDR3 sequence (DNA): TGCGCCAGCAGCCGCGACCTTGGGCAGGGAGAGACCCAGTACTTC. Translated, it gives CASSRDLGQGETQYF.

J is TRBJ2-7 and V is TRBV4-3; perhaps D is TRBD1 or TRBD2 (5 bases each). Trimming shortened V by 1 base and J by 2 bases, and 15 bases separated the two germline ends. CDR1 is LGHNA and CDR2 is YSLEER in the germline V gene. The CDR3 covers 16 residues. The CDR3 region is CASSQAYGDRPYEQYF. CDR3 DNA: TGCGCCAGCAGCCAAGCATATGGGGACCGACCCTACGAGCAGTACTTC.

The chain carries TRBV5-4 and TRBJ2-2, with a tentative D call TRBD2 (5 bases). The CDR3 has 14 residues. Trimming removed 3 bases from V and 8 bases from J, with 14 bases in between. The germline V gene has CDR1 SGHNT and CDR2 YYREEE (reference sequence). The CDR3 protein is CASSSEALSGELFF. The CDR3 DNA reads as TGTGCCAGCAGCTCGGAGGCCCTCTCTGGGGAGCTGTTTTTT.

V is TRBV27 and J is TRBJ2-7; 8 positions match TRBD1. V lost 5 bases to trimming and J lost 4 bases; unmatched junction nucleotides: 10. The CDR3 has 15 residues. Germline CDR1 is MNHEY and CDR2 is SMNVEV (reference sequence). The CDR3 reads CASSRPGGTYYEQYF. CDR3 sequence (DNA): TGTGCCAGCAGTAGACCAGGGGGCACGTATTACGAGCAGTACTTC.

The chain employs TRBV4-1 and TRBJ2-3, with D maybe TRBD2 (7 bases). The CDR3 extends over 18 amino acids. Germline CDR1 is MGHRA and CDR2 is YSYEKL. Trimming cost V 1 base and J 1 base, with 18 bases left between them. DNA of the CDR3: TGCGCCAGCAGCCAAGTTCCCCTGCTGCGGGGGCGCACAGATACGCAGTATTTT. Its translation is CASSQVPLLRGRTDTQYF.

CDR3 in DNA: TGTGCCAGCAGCCACCCGGGACTAGCGGGCAGGGAGAGTGGTACGCAGTATTTT. Protein: CASSHPGLAGRESGTQYF. J is TRBJ2-3 and V is TRBV4-2; TRBD2 agrees at 12 bases. The CDR3 totals 18 residues. Unmatched junction bases numbered 15, after V lost 3 bases and J lost 8 bases. From germline, CDR1 is LGHNA and CDR2 YNFKEQ.

The chain recombines TRBV2 with TRBJ2-7; 10 bases line up with TRBD1. CDR1 SNHLY and CDR2 FYNNEI come from the germline V gene. V trimming: 5 bases; J trimming: 4 bases; junction bases outside the gene matches: 5. The CDR3 has 14 amino acids. CDR3 bases: TGTGCCAGCAGTAGGGGACAGGGGAGGTACGAGCAGTACTTC. Translated: CASSRGQGRYEQYF. Full variable domain (missing parts from reference TRBV2 and TRBJ2-7): EPEVTQTPSHQVTQMGQEVILRCVPISNHLYFYWYRQILGQKVEFLVSFYNNEISEKSEIFDDQFSVERPDGSNFTLKIRSTKLEDSAMYFCASSRGQGRYEQYFGPGTRLTVT.

The gene calls are TRBV19 and TRBJ2-1; the D gene is possibly TRBD2 (5 bases). Trimming took 1 base from V and 9 from J, leaving 13 bases between them. CDR1 LNHDA and CDR2 SQIVND come from the germline V gene (reference sequence). The CDR3 totals 14 residues. The CDR3 nucleotides read TGTGCCAGTAGTATAGGAGGGCCCCTCGCTGAGCAGTTCTTC. This sequence encodes CASSIGGPLAEQFF. The complete variable domain, with remaining parts taken from reference TRBV19 and TRBJ2-1, reads DGGITQSPKYLFRKEGQNVTLSCEQNLNHDAMYWYRQDPGQGLRLIYYSQIVNDFQKGDIAEGYSVSREKKESFPLTVTSAQKNPTAFYLCASSIGGPLAEQFFGPGTRLTVL.

The chain couples TRBV10-3 to TRBJ2-6; perhaps TRBD1 as D (6 bases). The CDR3 sequence is 15 residues long. The germline V and J ends were trimmed by 7 bases and 3 bases, with 13 bases remaining between them. The germline V gene has CDR1 ENHRY and CDR2 SYGVKD. The CDR3 sequence is CAIMAPGVGANVLTF. CDR3 DNA: TGTGCCATCATGGCTCCAGGGGTTGGGGCCAACGTCCTGACTTTC.